This T cell receptor beta chain is drawn from a study of cytomegalovirus exposure and HLA in healthy donors. Study results and caveats: What a later analysis reportedly showed was that an Asian-associated ancestry cluster had fewer N-insertions than the roughly 700-donor mean. In presence/absence analyses, roughly uniform sequencing depth across donors was assumed. TCR beta V- and J-gene trimming, according to a later analysis, was linked to a missense DCLRE1C variant. TCR beta chains numbering approximately 150 were designated cytomegalovirus-associated.

As regards this clone: Its antigen is currently unknown.

The primer mix had 60 Vbeta and 13 Jbeta primers. Measured with immunoSEQ multiplex PCR; TCRdb has only the in-frame clones, and not every one. The sample has 55,000 to 70,000 clones, about 74% seen once. This CDR3 has 15 amino acids. CDR1 is SGHAT and CDR2 is FQNNGV in the germline V gene. Deletions cut 7 bases from V and 4 bases from J, with 18 bases between. J is TRBJ2-3 and V is TRBV11-2, with a tentative D call TRBD2 (5 bases). The specimen sequenced was PBMCs. The clonotype was recovered from a woman between 55 and 75 years old in good health and CMV-seropositive. CDR3 protein: CASTTKEARADTQYF. CDR3 DNA: TGTGCCAGCACCACCAAAGAGGCGCGGGCAGATACGCAGTATTTT.